This T cell receptor beta chain was documented in a study of cytomegalovirus exposure and HLA in healthy donors. Broader study findings: A few of the chains that were CMV-associated were confirmed in vitro to be specific for CMV antigens. Donor immune exposure was known only as CMV serostatus.

Comments on this clone: Its specificity is not known.

CDR1 is SGHTA and CDR2 is FQGNSA in the germline V gene. V lost 2 bases, J lost 6 bases, and 7 bases stayed unmatched. This CDR3 has 14 amino acids. The PCR was carried out with 60 Vbeta primers and 13 Jbeta primers. Some clones are missing from TCRdb's copy, which holds only in-frame ones; the method was immunoSEQ multiplex PCR. The data hold about 220,000 clones, with over 80% observed a single time. The sequence derives from a woman between 40 and 55 years old in good health and CMV-seropositive. The specimen was PBMCs. The V and J genes are TRBV7-2 and TRBJ2-7, with 7 bases matching TRBD1. The CDR3 loop is CASSLIRNRGEQYF. DNA of the CDR3: TGTGCCAGCAGCTTAATTAGGAACAGGGGCGAGCAGTACTTC.